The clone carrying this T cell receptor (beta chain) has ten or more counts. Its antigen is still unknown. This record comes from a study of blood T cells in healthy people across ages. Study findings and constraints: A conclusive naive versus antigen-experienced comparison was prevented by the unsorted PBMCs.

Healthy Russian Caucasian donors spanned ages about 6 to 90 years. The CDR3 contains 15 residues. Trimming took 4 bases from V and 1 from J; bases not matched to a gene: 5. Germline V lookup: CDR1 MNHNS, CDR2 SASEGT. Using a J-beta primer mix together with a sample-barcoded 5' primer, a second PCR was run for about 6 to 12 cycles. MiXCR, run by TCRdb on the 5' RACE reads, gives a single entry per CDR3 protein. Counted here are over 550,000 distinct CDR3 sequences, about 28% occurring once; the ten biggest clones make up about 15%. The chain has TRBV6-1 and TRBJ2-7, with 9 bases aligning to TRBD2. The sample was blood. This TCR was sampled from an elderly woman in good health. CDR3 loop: CASSGSGGTSYEQYF. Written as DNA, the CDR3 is TGTGCCAGCAGTGGAAGCGGGGGGACTTCCTACGAGCAGTACTTC.